This T cell receptor (beta chain) was documented in a study of T cell repertoires in cytomegalovirus infection. General observations from the study: Carriers of CMV and the relevant HLA type were discriminated by public TCR beta frequency.

V was trimmed by 1 base and J by 8 bases, leaving 8 bases between them. The CDR3 extends over 12 amino acids. CDR1 is SEHNR, CDR2 FQNEAQ, per germline (reference sequence). TCRdb re-derived calls from the reads in MiXCR, one entry per CDR3 protein. The table lists about 490,000 distinct CDR3 sequences, approximately 15% of them singletons, with roughly 25% in the top ten. As for this clonotype: What it recognizes is unknown.

This clonotype originated in a human donor in good health (CMV status not recorded). Some clones in this sample may be carry-over from other donors' samples. The rearrangement links TRBV7-9 to TRBJ1-2; D remains ambiguous. The sample taken for sequencing was CD8+ T cells from PBMCs. The CDR3 sequence: CASSLGPSGYTF. For the CDR3, the DNA is TGTGCCAGCAGCTTAGGCCCCTCCGGCTACACCTTC.